This T cell receptor (beta chain) was captured by sequencing in a study of T cell changes during pregnancy in multiple sclerosis. The length of the CDR3 is 19 residues. Germline assignment: CDR1 MNHEY and CDR2 SMNVEV (reference sequence). The V segment lost 1 base and the J segment 6 bases; nucleotides outside the gene matches: 10. Produced via immunoSEQ multiplex PCR; TCRdb's table is partial and in-frame only. This sample has some 30,000 clones, with around 90% found just once. The chain has TRBV27 and TRBJ2-1, with TRBD2 matching 15 bases. The origin of this receptor is a female donor with multiple sclerosis, enrolled in a pregnancy study. This specimen was CD8+ T cells from peripheral blood mononuclear cells, taken before pregnancy. CDR3 loop: CASSLLGLAGGVATNEQFF. CDR3 nucleotides: TGTGCCAGCAGTTTATTGGGACTAGCGGGAGGAGTAGCTACCAATGAGCAGTTCTTC.